This T cell receptor beta chain was captured in a study of radiotherapy plus CTLA-4 blockade in lung cancer. General study findings and limits: After treatment with radiotherapy plus ipilimumab, TCR clones that came from the tumor expanded in blood.

This clone was observed a few times. Its antigen is unidentified. Sequencing was performed with immunoSEQ multiplex PCR; in TCRdb, only in-frame clones are kept and a portion is missing. The table includes around 71,000 clones, 76% detected once. Sequencing used peripheral blood, obtained from a patient treated with radiotherapy plus ipilimumab. The TCR originated in a human donor with non-small cell lung cancer whose response to radiotherapy plus ipilimumab could not be evaluated. Some clones in this sample may be carry-over from other donors' samples.

Here the CDR3 reads CASSRAFAGGEAFF. CDR3 DNA sequence: TGTGCCAGTAGTAGGGCCTTCGCGGGGGGTGAAGCTTTCTTT. J is TRBJ1-1 and V is TRBV19, with D possibly being TRBD1 (5 bases). Germline values: CDR1 LNHDA, CDR2 SQIVND (reference sequence). The ends were cut back, 4 bases at V and 7 bases at J, with 16 bases in the middle. This CDR3 comprises 14 residues.